The rows below give T cell receptor beta chains drawn from one sample of a study of siplizumab effects on memory and regulatory T cells. The data were produced by immunoSEQ multiplex PCR, yet TCRdb's version contains in-frame clones alone and is incomplete. The table has some 65,000 clones, approximately 88% seen once. The specimen was Tregs sorted from blood. Receptor source: a human donor in good health. CDR3s include the opening cysteine and the closing phenylalanine or tryptophan. The D gene is left open where the match is weak. Clone size is not always given. Where it is, it says once, few, many or a class for expanded clones.

v_call	clone_size	d_call	j_call	cdr3_nt	cdr3_aa
TRBV30	-	-	TRBJ2-7	TGTGCCTGGAGTAGGGACGGCTACGAGCAGTACTTC	CAWSRDGYEQYF
TRBV29-1	-	-	TRBJ1-1	TGCAGCGTTAGCAGGGCCGAGGACACTGAAGCTTTCTTT	CSVSRAEDTEAFF
TRBV6-4	-	-	TRBJ1-5	TGTGCCAGCACCCCACGAGGGGGTTGGGGCCAGCCCCAGCATTTT	CASTPRGGWGQPQHF
TRBV19	-	TRBD1	TRBJ2-7	TGTGCCAGTAGCAGGGACAGCTCCTACGAGCAGTACTTC	CASSRDSSYEQYF
TRBV2	few	TRBD2	TRBJ2-1	TGTGCCAGCAGACCCGGGACTAGCGTCCCCAATGAGCAGTTCTTC	CASRPGTSVPNEQFF
TRBV29-1	-	TRBD2	TRBJ2-3	TGCAGCGTTGTTTCCCGGGAGGCCATCCGGGATACGCAGTATTTT	CSVVSREAIRDTQYF
TRBV27	-	-	TRBJ2-7	TGTGCCAGCAGTTTAAGGGGTAGACTAGACTACGAGCAGTACTTC	CASSLRGRLDYEQYF
TRBV5-1	-	TRBD2	TRBJ2-5	TGCGCCAGCAGACTAGCGGGGCAAGAGACCCAGTACTTC	CASRLAGQETQYF
TRBV5-4	-	TRBD1	TRBJ2-7	TGTGCCAGCAGCTTGGGGCTAACAGGGGGCAGGTACGAGCAGTACTTC	CASSLGLTGGRYEQYF
TRBV7-3	-	-	TRBJ1-1	TGTGCCAGCAGCCCGACGGGGGGCGGATCGGACACTGAAGCTTTCTTT	CASSPTGGGSDTEAFF
TRBV2	-	-	TRBJ1-5	TGTGCCAGCAGTGAAGCGGGCAGGGTCTTAGGACAGCCCCAGCATTTT	CASSEAGRVLGQPQHF
TRBV2	-	-	TRBJ1-5	TGTGCCAGCAGTTTCGGGAGGGTCCGGGGGTATAGCAATCAGCCCCAGCATTTT	CASSFGRVRGYSNQPQHF
TRBV6-5	-	-	TRBJ1-2	TGTGCCAGCAGCGAAGCTAACTATGGCTACACCTTC	CASSEANYGYTF
TRBV5-1	-	-	TRBJ1-2	TGCGCCAGCAGCCCCTGGGAGGGTGGCTACACCTTC	CASSPWEGGYTF
TRBV11-2	few	-	TRBJ1-1	TGTGCCAGCAGCTTATCAGACACTGAAGCTTTCTTT	CASSLSDTEAFF
TRBV19	-	-	TRBJ1-1	TGTGCCAGTAGTACCCAACCGAACACTGAAGCTTTCTTT	CASSTQPNTEAFF
TRBV4-2	-	TRBD1	TRBJ1-2	TGTGCCAGCAGCCATATACCGGGACAGGGTAACTATGGCTACACCTTC	CASSHIPGQGNYGYTF
TRBV19	-	TRBD1	TRBJ1-4	TGTGCCAGTAGGCACCCGGGACAGGGGATCGAAAAACTGTTTTTT	CASRHPGQGIEKLFF
TRBV25-1	-	-	TRBJ2-7	TGTGCCAGCAGTGAATTTGGCCGGGGGAAATACGAGCAGTACTTC	CASSEFGRGKYEQYF
TRBV4-2	-	-	TRBJ1-1	TGTGCCAGCAGCCATACGTCACACCCCGGGGACACTGAAGCTTTCTTT	CASSHTSHPGDTEAFF
TRBV9	-	-	TRBJ1-3	TGTGCCAGCAGCGCGGACAGACGCTCTTCTGGAAACACCATATATTTT	CASSADRRSSGNTIYF
TRBV12-5	-	TRBD1	TRBJ1-1	TGTGCTAGTGGTTTGATTATAGGGGGCACGAACACTGAAGCTTTCTTT	CASGLIIGGTNTEAFF
TRBV11-3	-	-	TRBJ2-1	TGTGCCAGCAGCTTAGATGGGCAGGGTAATGAGCAGTTCTTC	CASSLDGQGNEQFF
TRBV30	-	-	TRBJ1-1	TGTGCCTGGAGGTTCGTTACATATTCGGGGGCTTTCTTT	CAWRFVTYSGAFF
TRBV10-3	-	-	TRBJ1-2	TGTGCCATCAGTGAGTCTTGGAGCTATGGCTACACCTTC	CAISESWSYGYTF
TRBV11-2	-	-	TRBJ1-5	TGTGCCAGCAGCTTAGCGGGCAATCAGCCCCAGCATTTT	CASSLAGNQPQHF
TRBV30	-	-	TRBJ1-6	TGTGCCTGGAGTCCCTCCTATAATTCACCCCTCCACTTT	CAWSPSYNSPLHF
TRBV30	-	-	TRBJ1-2	TGTGCCTGGAGTGTAGCACAGAACTATGGCTACACCTTC	CAWSVAQNYGYTF
TRBV6-1	-	-	TRBJ1-5	TGTGCCAGCAGCCCCATCCCCCAGCCCCAGCATTTT	CASSPIPQPQHF
TRBV9	-	TRBD1	TRBJ2-2	TGTGCCAGCAGCGCACAGGGGCCCCTGAACACCGGGGAGCTGTTTTTT	CASSAQGPLNTGELFF
TRBV30	-	TRBD2	TRBJ2-7	TGTGCCTGGAGGGGACTAGCCTACGAGCAGTACTTC	CAWRGLAYEQYF
TRBV5-1	-	TRBD1	TRBJ2-3	TGCGCCAGCAGCTGGGACAGGGGAGGCGATACGCAGTATTTT	CASSWDRGGDTQYF
TRBV7-2	-	TRBD2	TRBJ2-1	TGTGCCAGCAGCTCGGGGACTAGCGGGAGGGCCGGGTTGTTCTTC	CASSSGTSGRAGLFF
TRBV28	-	TRBD2	TRBJ2-2	TGTGCCAGCAGGTCCGCTAGCGGGAGTAGGGAGCTGTTTTTT	CASRSASGSRELFF
TRBV6-5	-	-	TRBJ2-1	TGTGCCAGCAAAGAGAGTTCCTCCTACAATGAGCAGTTCTTC	CASKESSSYNEQFF
TRBV4-1	-	-	TRBJ2-2	TGCGCCAGCAGCCAAGATGGGGCCGGGGAGCTGTTTTTT	CASSQDGAGELFF
TRBV5-4	-	-	TRBJ1-2	TGTGCCAGCAGCTTTCAGGGGAGCGTCCGGTCTAACTATGGCTACACCTTC	CASSFQGSVRSNYGYTF
TRBV5-1	-	TRBD2	TRBJ2-2	TGCGCCAGCACCTTACTAGCGGGAGGCACCGGGGAGCTGTTTTTT	CASTLLAGGTGELFF
TRBV28	-	-	TRBJ2-3	TGTGCCAGCAGTTCGGACTATCCCAGGCCAGATACGCAGTATTTT	CASSSDYPRPDTQYF
TRBV6-6	-	-	TRBJ1-2	TGTGCCAGCAGGAAGGACAGATACTATGGCTACACCTTC	CASRKDRYYGYTF
TRBV7-2	-	-	TRBJ2-1	TGTGCCAGCAGCTTATCCCCAGGCGCTAGACTCAGGATCAATGAGCAGTTCTTC	CASSLSPGARLRINEQFF
TRBV2	-	TRBD2	TRBJ2-1	TGTGCCAGCAGTGACATGACGGGAGGAGAGCAGTTCTTC	CASSDMTGGEQFF
TRBV7-8	once	-	TRBJ2-7	TGTGCCAGCAGCTTAGGGTGGCCCTACGAGCAGTACTTC	CASSLGWPYEQYF
TRBV6-1	once	-	TRBJ2-1	TGTGCCAGCCTGAGAGGCTCCTACAATGAGCAGTTCTTC	CASLRGSYNEQFF
TRBV5-1	-	-	TRBJ2-6	TGCGCCAGCAGCTTGTTACTCACTGGGGCCAACGTCCTGACTTTC	CASSLLLTGANVLTF